This T cell receptor (beta chain) was sequenced during a study of T cells in Graves' hyperthyroidism and ophthalmopathy. Germline V gene sequence: CDR1 SGHNT, CDR2 YENEEA. The CDR3 runs 13 residues. Trimming cost V 3 bases and J 0 bases, with 4 bases left between them. RNA transcripts yielded amplified TCR beta CDR3 regions. In the first-round RT-PCR of the TCR CDR3, the HTBI primer set was used. TCRdb analysed the multiplex PCR reads with MiXCR anew, one entry per CDR3 protein. The top ten hold about 4.9% of the sample, which has under 550,000 distinct CDR3 sequences, roughly 13% seen once. This chain connects TRBV11-3 to TRBJ2-3; D ambiguous. The sample comprised blood. The clonotype was recovered from a woman aged 18-35 years with Graves' hyperthyroidism. In DNA, the CDR3 is TGTGCCAGCAGCTTTCACAGCACAGATACGCAGTATTTT. Translated: CASSFHSTDTQYF.